The text below deals with one T cell receptor (beta chain). Antigen unknown. This sample was included in a study of OX40 agonist ivuxolimab in advanced cancers. Study overall: Treatment received earlier with anti-PD-1, anti-PD-L1 or anti-CTLA-4 agents was allowed, and under 50% had some. Partial responses were recorded for three patients, including one with hepatocellular carcinoma and two with cutaneous melanoma. Findings and limits, study-wide: Clonal expansion was seen in CD4+ and CD8+ blood T cells by week 6 at 0.1 to 3.0 mg/kg. Expanded clones belonging to CD8+ T cells outnumbered, on average, those of CD4+.

V was pared by 0 bases and J by 5 bases, with 20 bases of the junction left unmatched. This CDR3 has 20 amino acids. Germline V gives CDR1 MGHRA, CDR2 YSYEKL. TCRdb keeps only in-frame clones here, not all; method: immunoSEQ multiplex PCR. The sample lists approximately 71,000 clones, roughly 80% seen once, with 11% in the top ten. Sequencing was performed on CD4+ or CD8+ T cells sorted from blood, taken in a trial of the OX40 agonist ivuxolimab. The rearrangement links TRBV4-1 to TRBJ2-5; 8 bases line up with TRBD2. The sequence was obtained from an adult with an advanced solid tumor such as melanoma, head and neck, liver or kidney cancer. CDR3 amino acids: CASSQDRPSSGRVFKETQYF. CDR3 nucleotide sequence: TGCGCCAGCAGCCAAGATCGCCCTTCATCCGGGAGGGTATTTAAGGAGACCCAGTACTTC.